This TCR beta chain was documented in a study of T-cell memory formation after mild COVID-19. There are many counts of this clonotype. No antigen is known for it. The CDR3 runs to 12 residues. The germline V and J ends were trimmed by 1 base and 7 bases, with 7 bases remaining between them. Germline CDR1 is SGHTA and CDR2 is FQGNSA. Overall study results and limits: Largely, contracting CD4+ clones fell within CM and EM, and contracting CD8+ clones within EMRA. Contracting clones from day 15 to 85 had balanced CD4/CD8; later expanders favoured CD4+. Memory from before infection featured some responding clones, which suggests cross-reactive memory joined.

Constant-segment-primed 5'RACE gave TCR alpha and TCR beta cDNA libraries with sample barcodes and UMIs. TCRdb re-derived calls from the 5' RACE reads in MiXCR, one entry per CDR3 protein. The sample holds 250,000 to 300,000 distinct CDR3 sequences, under 8.5% seen once. The clonotype was recovered from a man between 18 and 35 years old who had mild COVID-19 (a few samples of this study predate the infection). Cell type and time point are not known. The rearrangement links TRBV7-2 to TRBJ1-2; no firm D call. Sequencing used PBMCs or a T cell subset sorted from them (not recorded which). The CDR3 region has the DNA TGTGCCAGCAGCTTAGTAGGTTTTGGCTACACCTTC. Protein: CASSLVGFGYTF.